The 10 T cell receptor beta chains listed next were all sequenced from one sample in a study of blood T cells in healthy people across ages. It was with a sample-barcoded 5' primer and a J-beta primer mix that a second PCR of about 7 to 12 cycles was run. MiXCR, run by TCRdb on the 5' RACE reads, gives a single entry per CDR3 protein. The sample carries approximately 760,000 distinct CDR3 sequences, roughly 25% recorded once. The sample was also linked to a second study, of T cells of mothers and their children.

The source material was blood. Receptors originate from a boy aged 10-17 years in good health.

This clonotype was observed a handful of times. The V gene is TRBV12-5, the J gene TRBJ1-5; D not resolved. The CDR3 sequence is 11 residues long. V dropped 2 bases and J dropped 4 bases, with 0 bases sitting between them. CDR1 and CDR2 from the germline V gene are LGHNT and FRNRAP. The CDR3 here is CASGLNQPQHF. CDR3 sequence (DNA): TGTGCTAGTGGTTTGAATCAGCCCCAGCATTTT.

Concerning this clonotype itself: The junction and the germline gene differ at one end; a read error may be behind it. The V gene is TRBV6-6, the J gene TRBJ1-1, with D hard to call. The CDR3 has 13 amino acids. The germline gives CDR1 MNHNY, CDR2 SVGAGI (reference sequence). The CDR3: CATSDLLGSEAFF. CDR3 DNA: TGTGCCACCAGTGACCTCCTTGGTTCTGAAGCTTTCTTT.

CDR3 nucleotide sequence: TGTGCCAGCAGCCAAGCGCAGCGGGAGAAGACCCAGTACTTC. Protein product: CASSQAQREKTQYF. The chain links TRBV3-1 to TRBJ2-5; TRBD2 matches 8 bases. The CDR3 loop spans 14 amino acids. V trimming: 1 base; J trimming: 6 bases; junction bases outside the gene matches: 4. Germline loops: CDR1 LGHDT, CDR2 YNNKEL (reference sequence).

The CDR3 nucleotides are TGTGCCAGCAGTTACAGGCAGGACCGCTACGAGCAGTACTTC. Amino acid sequence: CASSYRQDRYEQYF. The V call is TRBV6-6, the J call TRBJ2-7; no definite D call. Germline CDR1 is MNHNY and CDR2 is SVGAGI (reference sequence). Between the trimmed V and J ends, which lost 2 bases and 3 bases, there was a span of 11 bases. The CDR3 is 14 residues long.

This clonotype was seen only a few times. The chain has TRBV3-1 and TRBJ2-3; 8 nucleotides align to TRBD1. The length of the CDR3 is 16 residues. Germline V lookup: CDR1 LGHDT, CDR2 YNNKEL (reference sequence). J lost 1 base, V lost 1 base, and 4 bases had no gene match. The CDR3 loop reads CASSQALQGGTDTQYF. The DNA for the CDR3 is TGTGCCAGCAGCCAAGCCTTACAGGGGGGCACAGATACGCAGTATTTT.

This clonotype has more than one count but fewer than ten. Sequence at one end of the junction differs from germline and may be a read error. J is TRBJ2-3 and V is TRBV18, with D perhaps TRBD1 (6 bases). Germline values: CDR1 KGHSH, CDR2 LQKENI. CDR3 length: 15 amino acids. CDR3 region: CASSPKGVNTGTQYF. The CDR3, as DNA: TGTGCCAGCTCACCAAAGGGGGTTAACACAGGTACGCAGTATTTT.

This clonotype came up a few times. CDR3 DNA: TGCAGTGCTAGAGATGACGGGGGGCCTGAAAAACTGTTTTTT. This translates into CSARDDGGPEKLFF. This chain joins TRBV20-1 and TRBJ1-4; a weak D match, TRBD1 (6 bases). The CDR3 runs 14 residues. The ends were cut back, 0 bases at V and 7 bases at J, with 12 bases in the middle. Germline lookup yields CDR1 DFQATT and CDR2 SNEGSKA (reference sequence).

The chain joins TRBV5-1 to TRBJ2-2, with 9 bases identical to TRBD2. The V and J ends lost 6 bases and 7 bases, in that order; junction bases with no gene match: 10. The CDR3 spans 15 residues. Germline V lookup: CDR1 SGHRS, CDR2 YFSETQ. CDR3 coding DNA: TGCGCCAGCACCCCCAGCGGGAGGAGTGACGGGGAGCTGTTTTTT. This gives the protein CASTPSGRSDGELFF.

The V and J genes are TRBV7-9 and TRBJ2-3, with TRBD2 identical over 10 bases. CDR3 length equals 15 residues. V lost 2 bases to trimming and J lost 2 bases; unmatched junction nucleotides: 1. The germline gives CDR1 SEHNR, CDR2 FQNEAQ (reference sequence). The CDR3 region is CASSLLAGATDTQYF. The CDR3 coding sequence is TGTGCCAGCAGCTTACTAGCGGGGGCCACAGATACGCAGTATTTT.

This clonotype was counted only a few times. This chain links TRBV5-1 with TRBJ2-7; 9 positions agree with TRBD2. After removal of 3 bases from V and 1 base from J, the junction contained 5 bases not matched to a gene. Germline V gives CDR1 SGHRS, CDR2 YFSETQ. The CDR3 totals 15 residues. The CDR3 sequence: CASSSGLARSYEQYF. In nucleotides, the CDR3 is TGCGCCAGCAGCTCAGGACTAGCGAGATCCTACGAGCAGTACTTC.